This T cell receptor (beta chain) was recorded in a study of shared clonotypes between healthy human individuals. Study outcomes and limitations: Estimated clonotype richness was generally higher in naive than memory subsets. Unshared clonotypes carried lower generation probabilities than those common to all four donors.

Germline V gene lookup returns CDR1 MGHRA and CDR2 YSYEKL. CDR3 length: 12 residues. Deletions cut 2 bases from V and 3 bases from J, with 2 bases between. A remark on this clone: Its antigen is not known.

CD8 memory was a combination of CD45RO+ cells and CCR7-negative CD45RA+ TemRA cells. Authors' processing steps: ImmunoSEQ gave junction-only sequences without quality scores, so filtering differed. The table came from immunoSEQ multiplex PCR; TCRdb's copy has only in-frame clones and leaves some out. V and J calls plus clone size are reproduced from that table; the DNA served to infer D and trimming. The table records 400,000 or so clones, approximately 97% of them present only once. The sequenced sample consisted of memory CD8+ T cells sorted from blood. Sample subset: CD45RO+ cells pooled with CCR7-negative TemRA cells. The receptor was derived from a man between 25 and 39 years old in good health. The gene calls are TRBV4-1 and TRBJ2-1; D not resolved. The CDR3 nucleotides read TGCGCCAGCAGCCAAAACTACAATGAGCAGTTCTTC. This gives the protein CASSQNYNEQFF.